This section outlines one T cell receptor beta chain sequence together with its context. Its antigen is as yet unknown. Patients were excluded if they had other autoimmune diseases or uncontrolled infections, and likewise if pregnancy or lactation applied. Clinicians diagnosed using symptoms, serum thyroxine, TRAb, thyroid ultrasound and orbital computed tomography. RNA transcripts provided the template for amplifying TCR beta CDR3 regions. Second-round multiplex PCR followed a first-round RT-PCR using HTBI primers. Each CDR3 protein gets one entry after TCRdb re-called the multiplex PCR reads with MiXCR. The sample has over a million distinct CDR3 sequences, less than 45% seen once. These data originate in a study of Graves' ophthalmopathy and Graves' hyperthyroidism. The germline gives CDR1 LNHNV, CDR2 YYDKDF (reference sequence). This CDR3 has 14 residues. Deletions cut 3 bases from V and 4 bases from J, with 12 bases between.

Study results and limitations: Clonotypes were expanded in thyroid at above 0.001 frequency, and most also appeared in blood. Built on 13 signatures, a model told ophthalmopathy apart from stable hyperthyroidism with approximately 91% sensitivity and 81.08% specificity.

The chain carries TRBV15 and TRBJ1-2; D not resolved. The source of this sequence is an adult man with Graves' hyperthyroidism. Source material: peripheral blood or thyroid tissue (not recorded which). CDR3 in amino acids: CATSSVEDGYGYTF. The DNA for the CDR3 is TGTGCCACCAGCAGCGTTGAGGACGGCTATGGCTACACCTTC.